These T cell receptor beta chains were read from a single sample in a study of CD8 T cells in ankylosing spondylitis. TCRdb reanalysed the 5' RACE reads using MiXCR and keeps one entry per CDR3 protein. The repertoire holds over 700,000 distinct CDR3 sequences, 15% to 20% seen once, with under 20% in the top ten. Source material: blood, either unsorted or a sorted T cell fraction (not recorded which). The receptors were sampled from a male donor with ankylosing spondylitis. Both conserved end residues are part of each CDR3. Each record gives: D gene, J gene, V gene, clone size, CDR3 DNA, CDR3 protein. The D gene is left open where the match is weak. Expanded clones are given a class, and other clones once, few, many or no size at all.

TRBD1 TRBJ2-3 TRBV12-3/TRBV12-4 - TGTGCCAGCAGTGGGGGACAGGCGAGCACAGATACGCAGTATTTT CASSGGQASTDTQYF
- TRBJ2-7 TRBV9 few TGTGCCAGCAGCGTAGTTGGTGGAAACGAGCAGTACTTC CASSVVGGNEQYF
- TRBJ1-2 TRBV29-1 - TGCAGCGTCATCGGGACGGGGGGCTATGGCTACACCTTC CSVIGTGGYGYTF
- TRBJ2-7 TRBV20-1 many TGCAGTGCTAGAGATTATCGGTCCGGGATATACGAGCAGTACTTC CSARDYRSGIYEQYF
TRBD2 TRBJ2-1 TRBV20-1 few TGCAGTGCTAGAGATTTAGCGGGCGGGAATGAGCAGTTCTTC CSARDLAGGNEQFF
- TRBJ2-1 TRBV28 - TGTGCCAGCAGGGAAGCGAGAGATGAGCAGTTCTTC CASREARDEQFF
- TRBJ2-2 TRBV2 - TGTGCCAGCAGTGACCCGGGAATTACCCCCGAAGACGGGGAGCTGTTTTTT CASSDPGITPEDGELFF
- TRBJ1-3 TRBV6-5 few TGTGCCAGCAGTTACGGCGGGGCTAGAAACACCATATATTTT CASSYGGARNTIYF
- TRBJ1-2 TRBV20-1 once TGCAGTGCTAGGAAGACAGAACTCTATGGCTACACCTTC CSARKTELYGYTF
- TRBJ1-2 TRBV27 - TGTGCCAGCAGTTTATCTGTCGGGAAGAACTATGGCTACACCTTC CASSLSVGKNYGYTF
- TRBJ1-1 TRBV7-7 - TGTGCTAGCAGTTTGAAACAGGGAACTGAAGCTTTCTTT CASSLKQGTEAFF
TRBD2 TRBJ2-3 TRBV20-1 few TGCAGTGCTAGAGATAGGGAGGGAGTAAAACCCACAGATACGCAGTATTTT CSARDREGVKPTDTQYF
- TRBJ2-7 TRBV4-3 few TGCGCCAGCAGCCAAGAGTTGCTAGCTGCCCCCTACGAGCAGTACTTC CASSQELLAAPYEQYF
- TRBJ1-3 TRBV6-1 - TGTGCCAGCAGTCCGAGACACAGAAACACCATATATTTT CASSPRHRNTIYF
- TRBJ1-1 TRBV7-2 few TGTGCCAGCAGCCGAAACATGAACACTGAAGCTTTCTTT CASSRNMNTEAFF
TRBD1 TRBJ2-2 TRBV27 few TGTGCCAGCAGTTTATATTCAGGACAGGCGTCGAACACCGGGGAGCTGTTTTTT CASSLYSGQASNTGELFF
- TRBJ2-3 TRBV11-2 - TGTGCCAGCACCCCCTCCGGTCGTGGGGGTGGCCAAAGCACAGATACGCAGTATTTT CASTPSGRGGGQSTDTQYF